This entry is about one TCR beta chain. CDR1 is GTSNPN, CDR2 SVGIG, per germline (reference sequence). The CDR3 is 14 residues long. Trimming stripped 1 base from V and 7 bases from J, with 14 bases between. The data stem from a study of blood T cell repertoires in COVID-19. Study-level background: Both acute and convalescent COVID-19 samples were obtained from the United States, Italy and Spain. The cDNA or gDNA used as material had been derived from T cells, B-cell-depleted T cells, or PBMCs.

Original data processing: Amplification of reference gene primers provided the estimated nucleated cell counts. Profiling relied on immunoSEQ multiplex PCR, and the TCRdb table lists in-frame clones only, not all of them. The D gene and trimming were derived from the DNA, and the V and J assignments and clone size from that table. The table shows 110,000 to 150,000 clones, with roughly 90% occurring only once. Sequenced sample: peripheral blood. The receptor was isolated from a man aged 60-69 years with active or convalescent COVID-19. The chain employs TRBV30 and TRBJ1-5; possibly TRBD1 for D (5 bases). The CDR3, as DNA: TGTGCCTGGAGTGCAAGGCAGGGAAAACAGCCCCAGCATTTT. This sequence encodes CAWSARQGKQPQHF.